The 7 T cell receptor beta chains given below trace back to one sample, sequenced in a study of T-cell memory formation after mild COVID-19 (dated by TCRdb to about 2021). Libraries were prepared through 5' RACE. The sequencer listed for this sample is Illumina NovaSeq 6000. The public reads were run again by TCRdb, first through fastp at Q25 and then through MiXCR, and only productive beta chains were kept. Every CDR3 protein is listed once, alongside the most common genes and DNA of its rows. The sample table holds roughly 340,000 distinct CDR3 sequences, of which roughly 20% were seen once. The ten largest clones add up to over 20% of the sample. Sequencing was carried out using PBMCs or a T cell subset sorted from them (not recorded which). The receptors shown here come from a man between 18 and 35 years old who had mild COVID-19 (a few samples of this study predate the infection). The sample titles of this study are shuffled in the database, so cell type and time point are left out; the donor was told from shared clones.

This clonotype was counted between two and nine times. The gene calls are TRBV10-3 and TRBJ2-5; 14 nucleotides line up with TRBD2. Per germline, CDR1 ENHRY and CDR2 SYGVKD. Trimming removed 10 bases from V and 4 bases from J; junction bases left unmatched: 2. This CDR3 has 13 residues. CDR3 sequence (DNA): TGTGCCACAGGACTAGCGGGGGGAGAGACCCAGTACTTC. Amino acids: CATGLAGGETQYF.

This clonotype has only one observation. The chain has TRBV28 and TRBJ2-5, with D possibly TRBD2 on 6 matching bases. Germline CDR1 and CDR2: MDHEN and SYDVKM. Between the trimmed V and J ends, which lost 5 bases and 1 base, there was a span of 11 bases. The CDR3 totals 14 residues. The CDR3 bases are TGTGCCAGCAGTGGGAGGAGGACCCAAGAGACCCAGTACTTC. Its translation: CASSGRRTQETQYF.

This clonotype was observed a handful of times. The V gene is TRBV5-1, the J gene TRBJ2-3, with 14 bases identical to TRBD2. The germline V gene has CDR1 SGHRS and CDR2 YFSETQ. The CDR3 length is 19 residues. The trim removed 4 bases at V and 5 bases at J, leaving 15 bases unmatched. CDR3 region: CASSAGHVGLAGGGDTQYF. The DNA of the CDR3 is TGCGCCAGCAGCGCAGGACACGTAGGACTAGCGGGGGGCGGAGATACGCAGTATTTT.

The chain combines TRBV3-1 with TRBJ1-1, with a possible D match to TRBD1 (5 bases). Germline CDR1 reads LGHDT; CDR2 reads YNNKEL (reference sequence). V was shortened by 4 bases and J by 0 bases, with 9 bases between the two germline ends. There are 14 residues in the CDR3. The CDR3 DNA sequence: TGTGCCAGCAGCCGCAGGGAAATGAACACTGAAGCTTTCTTT. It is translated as CASSRREMNTEAFF.

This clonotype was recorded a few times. In DNA, the CDR3 is TGTGCCAGCGGACAGGGGTTGATCAATCAGCCCCAGCATTTT. Its translation is CASGQGLINQPQHF. The chain joins TRBV12-3 or TRBV12-4 to TRBJ1-5; TRBD1 matches 9 bases. V shed 8 bases, J shed 3 bases, and the junction held 5 bases outside the gene matches. The CDR3 extends over 14 amino acids.

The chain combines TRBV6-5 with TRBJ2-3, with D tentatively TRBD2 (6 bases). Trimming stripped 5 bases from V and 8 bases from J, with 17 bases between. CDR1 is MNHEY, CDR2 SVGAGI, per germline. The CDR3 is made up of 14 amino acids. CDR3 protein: CASSLTRWGRTQYF. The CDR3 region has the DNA TGTGCCAGCAGTCTGACTAGGTGGGGACGTACGCAGTATTTT.

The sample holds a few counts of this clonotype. This CDR3 reads CASSAPDRDNQPQHF. CDR3 DNA: TGTGCCAGCAGTGCCCCGGACAGGGACAATCAGCCCCAGCATTTT. The V and J genes are TRBV2 and TRBJ1-5, with 8 bases aligning to TRBD1. The trim removed 4 bases at V and 3 bases at J, leaving 5 bases unmatched. This CDR3 is 15 amino acids long. The germline V gene has CDR1 SNHLY and CDR2 FYNNEI.